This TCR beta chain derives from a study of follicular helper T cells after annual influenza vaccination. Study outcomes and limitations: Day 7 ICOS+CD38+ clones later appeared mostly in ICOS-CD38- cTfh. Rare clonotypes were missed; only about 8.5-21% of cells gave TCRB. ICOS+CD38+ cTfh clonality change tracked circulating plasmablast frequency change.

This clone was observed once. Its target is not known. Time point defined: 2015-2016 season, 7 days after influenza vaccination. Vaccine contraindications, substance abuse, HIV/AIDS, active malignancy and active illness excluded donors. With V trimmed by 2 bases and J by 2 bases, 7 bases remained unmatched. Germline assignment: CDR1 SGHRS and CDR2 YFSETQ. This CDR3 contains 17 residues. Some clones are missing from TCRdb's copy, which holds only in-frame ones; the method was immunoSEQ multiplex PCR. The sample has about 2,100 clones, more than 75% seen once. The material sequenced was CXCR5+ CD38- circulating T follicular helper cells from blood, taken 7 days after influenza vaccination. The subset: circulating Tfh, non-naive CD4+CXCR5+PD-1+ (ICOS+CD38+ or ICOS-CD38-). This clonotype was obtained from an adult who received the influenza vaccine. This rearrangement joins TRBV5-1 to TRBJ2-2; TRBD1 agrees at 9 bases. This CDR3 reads CASSFTGQGGNTGELFF. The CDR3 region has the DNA TGCGCCAGCAGCTTTACGGGACAGGGAGGAAACACCGGGGAGCTGTTTTTT. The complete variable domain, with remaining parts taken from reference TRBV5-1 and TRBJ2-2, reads KAGVTQTPRYLIKTRGQQVTLSCSPISGHRSVSWYQQTPGQGLQFLFEYFSETQRNKGNFPGRFSGRQFSNSRSEMNVSTLELGDSALYLCASSFTGQGGNTGELFFGEGSRLTVL.